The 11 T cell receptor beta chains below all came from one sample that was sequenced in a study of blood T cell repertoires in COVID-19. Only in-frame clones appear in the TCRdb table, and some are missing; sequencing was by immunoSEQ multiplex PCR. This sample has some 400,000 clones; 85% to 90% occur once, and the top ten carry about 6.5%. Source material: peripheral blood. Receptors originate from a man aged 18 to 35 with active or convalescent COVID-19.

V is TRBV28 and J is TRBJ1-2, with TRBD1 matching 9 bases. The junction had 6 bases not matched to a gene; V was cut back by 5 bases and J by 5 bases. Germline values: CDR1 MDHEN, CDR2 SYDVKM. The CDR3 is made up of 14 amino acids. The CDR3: CASSKQGARYGYTF. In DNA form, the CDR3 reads TGTGCCAGCAGTAAACAGGGGGCCAGATATGGCTACACCTTC.

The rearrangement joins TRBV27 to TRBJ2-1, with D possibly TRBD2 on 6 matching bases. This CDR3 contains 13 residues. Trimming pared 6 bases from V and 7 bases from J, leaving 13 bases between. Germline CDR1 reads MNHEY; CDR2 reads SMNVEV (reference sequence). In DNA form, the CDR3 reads TGTGCCAGCAGGGACCTAGCGCGGAATGAGCAGTTCTTC. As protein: CASRDLARNEQFF.

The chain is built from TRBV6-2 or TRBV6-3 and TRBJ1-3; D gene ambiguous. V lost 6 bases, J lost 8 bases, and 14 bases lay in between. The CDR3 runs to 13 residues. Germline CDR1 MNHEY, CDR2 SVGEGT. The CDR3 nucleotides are TGTGCCAGCAGCCTAGCCGGGATCGACACCATATATTTT. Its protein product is CASSLAGIDTIYF.

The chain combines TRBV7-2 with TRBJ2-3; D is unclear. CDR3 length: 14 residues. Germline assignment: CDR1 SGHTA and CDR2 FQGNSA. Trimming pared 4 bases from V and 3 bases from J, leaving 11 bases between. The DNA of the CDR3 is TGTGCCAGCAGCTCTAGAATCGGAACAGATACGCAGTATTTT. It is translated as CASSSRIGTDTQYF.

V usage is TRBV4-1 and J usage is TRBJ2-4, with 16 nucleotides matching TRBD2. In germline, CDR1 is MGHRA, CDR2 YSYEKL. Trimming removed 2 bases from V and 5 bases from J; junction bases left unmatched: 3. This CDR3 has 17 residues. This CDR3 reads CASSQPGTSGRENIQYF. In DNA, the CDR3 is TGCGCCAGCAGCCAACCCGGGACTAGCGGGAGGGAAAACATTCAGTACTTC.

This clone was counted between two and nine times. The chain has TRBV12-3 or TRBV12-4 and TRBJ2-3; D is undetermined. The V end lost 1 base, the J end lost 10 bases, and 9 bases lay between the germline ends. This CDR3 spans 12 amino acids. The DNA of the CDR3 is TGTGCCAGCAGTTTAGAGCTTTATGCGCAGTATTTT. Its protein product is CASSLELYAQYF.

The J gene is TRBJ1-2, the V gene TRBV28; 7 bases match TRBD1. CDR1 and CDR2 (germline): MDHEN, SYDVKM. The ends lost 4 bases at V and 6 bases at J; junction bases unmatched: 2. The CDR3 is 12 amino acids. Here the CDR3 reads CASSSGTDGYTF. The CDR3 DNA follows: TGTGCCAGCAGTTCTGGGACAGATGGCTACACCTTC.

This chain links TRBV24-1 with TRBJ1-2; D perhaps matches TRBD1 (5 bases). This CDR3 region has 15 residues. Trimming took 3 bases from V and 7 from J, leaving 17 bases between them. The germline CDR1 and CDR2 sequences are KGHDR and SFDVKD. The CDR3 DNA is TGTGCCACCAGTGATCCTCTTGGGACTTTGGGTGGCTACACCTTC. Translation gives CATSDPLGTLGGYTF.

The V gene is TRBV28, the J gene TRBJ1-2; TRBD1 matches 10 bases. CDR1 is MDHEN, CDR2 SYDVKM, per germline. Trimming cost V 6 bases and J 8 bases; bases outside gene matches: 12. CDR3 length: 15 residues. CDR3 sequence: CASSSSRTGGKGYTF. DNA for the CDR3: TGTGCCAGCAGCTCTTCGAGGACAGGGGGTAAGGGCTACACCTTC.

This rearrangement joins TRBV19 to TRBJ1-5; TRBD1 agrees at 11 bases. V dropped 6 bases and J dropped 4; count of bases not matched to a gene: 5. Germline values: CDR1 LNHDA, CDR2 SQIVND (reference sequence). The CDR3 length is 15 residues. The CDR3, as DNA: TGTGCCAGTAGATGGGACAGGGGGTTAAATCAGCCCCAGCATTTT. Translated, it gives CASRWDRGLNQPQHF.

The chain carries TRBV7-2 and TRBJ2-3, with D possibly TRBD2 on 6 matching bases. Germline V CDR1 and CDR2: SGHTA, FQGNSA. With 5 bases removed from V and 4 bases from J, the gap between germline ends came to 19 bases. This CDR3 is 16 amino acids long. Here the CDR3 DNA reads TGTGCCAGCAGCCCGAGTAGTCAGGGAGGAGCAGATACGCAGTATTTT. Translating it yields CASSPSSQGGADTQYF.